This paragraph reports one TCR beta chain. What it binds is unknown. These data belong to a study of Ad26.COV2.S vaccination and SARS-CoV-2 variants. Study overall: Of the COV1001 trial arms, the Ad26.COV2.S arm included the donor.

Study-level points and caveats: In TCR breadth and depth analyses, total T cell responses may have been underestimated.

The method was immunoSEQ multiplex PCR; TCRdb's version includes in-frame clones alone and lacks a portion of them. The top ten clones hold 4.3% of a sample with 440,000 or so clones, 90% of them seen once. The CDR3 spans 16 residues. V was pared by 1 base and J by 0 bases, with 1 base of the junction left unmatched. Germline CDR1 is LGHDT and CDR2 is YNNKEL (reference sequence). Treatment meaning: some 19 received Ad26.COV2.S at low or high dose, single or two shots; 5 received placebo; per-sample allocation not given. Day 63 following the first vaccine or placebo injection was when the samples were taken. The individual, an adult aged 18-55 years, was a donor in Boston. Expression of Wuhan-strain SARS-CoV-2 spike came from the Ad26 vector that formed the vaccine.

This sequence joins TRBV3-1 (or the pseudogene TRBV3-2) and TRBJ1-4, with 8 nucleotides matching TRBD1. This sequence was found in a person aged 18-60 years who received the Ad26.COV2.S COVID-19 vaccine or a placebo. Sequenced material: peripheral blood, taken in a trial of Ad26.COV2.S vaccine versus placebo. As DNA, the CDR3 is TGTGCCAGCAGCCAAGGACAGGGGCCAACTAATGAAAAACTGTTTTTT. Translation: CASSQGQGPTNEKLFF.